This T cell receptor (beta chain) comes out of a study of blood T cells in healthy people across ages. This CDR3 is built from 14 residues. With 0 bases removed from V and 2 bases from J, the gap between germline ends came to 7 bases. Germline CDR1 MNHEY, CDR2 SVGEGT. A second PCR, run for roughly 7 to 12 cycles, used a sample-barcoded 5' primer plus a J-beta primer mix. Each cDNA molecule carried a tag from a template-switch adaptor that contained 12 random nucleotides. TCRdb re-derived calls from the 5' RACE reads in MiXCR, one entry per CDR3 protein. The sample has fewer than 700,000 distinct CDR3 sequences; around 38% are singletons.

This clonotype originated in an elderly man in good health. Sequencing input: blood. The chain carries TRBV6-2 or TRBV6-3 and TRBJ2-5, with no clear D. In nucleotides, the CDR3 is TGTGCCAGCAGTTACTCTGGCTGGCAAGAGACCCAGTACTTC. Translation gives CASSYSGWQETQYF.